This T cell receptor beta chain comes out of a study of cytomegalovirus exposure and HLA in healthy donors. Concerning this clone: Antigen specificity is unknown.

Clones were read by immunoSEQ multiplex PCR, and TCRdb kept only the in-frame ones, dropping some. The repertoire holds 100,000 to 150,000 clones, with about 91% as singletons. Study observations and caveats: Investigators reported more than 150 TCR beta chains as tied to cytomegalovirus. In vitro testing confirmed a few CMV-associated chains as specific for CMV antigens. It was reported that the classifier diagnosed cytomegalovirus status with high specificity and sensitivity in both the original and validation cohorts.

Trimming took 4 bases from V and 4 from J, leaving 11 bases between them. This CDR3 is 14 amino acids long. The germline V gene has CDR1 SGHTA and CDR2 FQGNSA. The sample taken for sequencing was PBMCs. The chain recombines TRBV7-2 with TRBJ1-5; D is uncertain. The source is a man aged 18 to 35 in good health and CMV-seronegative. The chain's CDR3 is CASSSLGVNQPQHF. The CDR3 region has the DNA TGTGCCAGCAGCTCTCTAGGCGTTAATCAGCCCCAGCATTTT.